This TCR delta chain stems from a study of gamma-delta chains in newborns, infants, children. Looking at the study overall: Microbial exposure reportedly drives polyclonal innate γδ T cell expansion after birth.

In the case of this clone: At one boundary the junction diverges from the germline segment, which might be a read error.

TCRdb fed the reads into CATT to redo clone calling. The data hold 3,000 or so delta-chain clones, with just under 0.3% observed a single time. Germline V gene data show CDR1 as GEAIGNYY and CDR2 as EKD. The CDR3 is made up of 19 amino acids. Material for sequencing was blood. The receptor's source is a child who was a newborn, infant or young child, either healthy, febrile or measles-vaccinated (not recorded which). The chain carries TRDV2 and TRDJ3; 7 nucleotides align to TRDD3. Here the CDR3 DNA reads TGTGCCTGTGACACCGTACTGGTGGATACGCCCTGGGACACCCGACAGACGTTTTTC. This encodes CACDTVLVDTPWDTRQTFF.